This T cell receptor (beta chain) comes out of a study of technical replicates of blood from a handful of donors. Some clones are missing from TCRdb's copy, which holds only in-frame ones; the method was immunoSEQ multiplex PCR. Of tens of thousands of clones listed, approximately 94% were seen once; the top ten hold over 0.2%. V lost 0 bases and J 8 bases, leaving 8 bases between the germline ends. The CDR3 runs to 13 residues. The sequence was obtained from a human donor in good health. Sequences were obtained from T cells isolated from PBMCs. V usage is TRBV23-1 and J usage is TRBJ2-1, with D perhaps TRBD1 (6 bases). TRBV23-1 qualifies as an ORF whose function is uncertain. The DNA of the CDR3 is TGCGCCAGCAGTCAATCAGCAGGGGATGAGCAGTTCTTC. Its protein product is CASSQSAGDEQFF.